This entry features one TCR beta chain sequence. Its cognate antigen is unknown. A library of TCRbeta sequences, prepared with unique molecular identifiers, was generated. TCRdb itself ran the PCR reads through MiXCR, one entry per CDR3 protein. The profile shows about 100,000 distinct CDR3 sequences, 5% to 8% of them singletons. This entry is derived from a study of T-cell reconstitution after alpha-beta-depleted transplantation in children. Broader study findings: Newly produced T cells mostly provided counts and TCRbeta diversity after one year, as hyperexpanded clones declined.

This CDR3 has 14 residues. This sample comprised PBMCs, mostly from graft donor cells, obtained 360 days after TCRalphabeta/CD19-depleted stem cell transplant. The genes are TRBV21-1 and TRBJ2-3; the table's D call TRBD1 went unverified against the DNA. TRBV21-1 counts as a pseudogene. The TCR was taken from a male patient between 2 and 10 years old who had a stem cell transplant for acute lymphoblastic leukemia, so the T cells may come from the graft donor. The CDR3 DNA is TGTGCCAGCAGGGACAGGGCCAGCACAGATACGCAGTATTTT. Its protein product is CASRDRASTDTQYF.